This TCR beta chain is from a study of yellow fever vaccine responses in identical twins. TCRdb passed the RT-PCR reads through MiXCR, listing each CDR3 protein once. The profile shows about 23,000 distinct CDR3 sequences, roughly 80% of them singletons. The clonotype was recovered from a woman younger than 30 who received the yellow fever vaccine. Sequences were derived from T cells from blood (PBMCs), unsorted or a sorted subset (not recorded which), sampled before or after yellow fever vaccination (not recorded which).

CDR3 in DNA: TGCAGCGCTAAAACAGGGTTCTCCTACAATGAGCAGTTCTTC. Protein sequence: CSAKTGFSYNEQFF. The chain links TRBV29-1 to TRBJ2-1; TRBD1 is a possible D gene (6 bases). V dropped 7 bases and J dropped 0 bases, with 13 bases sitting between them. This CDR3 has 14 residues. Germline V gene lookup returns CDR1 SQVTM and CDR2 ANQGSEA.